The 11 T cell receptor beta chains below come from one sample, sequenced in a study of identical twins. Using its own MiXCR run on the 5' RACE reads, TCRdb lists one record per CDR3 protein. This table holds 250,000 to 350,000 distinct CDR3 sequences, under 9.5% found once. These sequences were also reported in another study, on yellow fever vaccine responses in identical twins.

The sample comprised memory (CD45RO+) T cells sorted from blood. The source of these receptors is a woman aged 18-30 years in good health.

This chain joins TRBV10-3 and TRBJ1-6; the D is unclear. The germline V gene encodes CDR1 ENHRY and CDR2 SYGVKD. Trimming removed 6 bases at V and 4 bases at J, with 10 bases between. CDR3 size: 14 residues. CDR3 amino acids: CAISPGGYNSPLHF. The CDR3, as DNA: TGTGCCATCAGCCCGGGAGGTTATAATTCACCCCTCCACTTT.

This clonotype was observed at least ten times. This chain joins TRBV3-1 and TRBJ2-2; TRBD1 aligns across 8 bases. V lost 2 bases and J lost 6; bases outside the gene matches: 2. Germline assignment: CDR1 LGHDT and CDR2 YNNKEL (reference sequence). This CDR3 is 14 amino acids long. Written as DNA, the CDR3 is TGTGCCAGCAGCCAAAGGACAGGGTCCGGGGAGCTGTTTTTT. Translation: CASSQRTGSGELFF.

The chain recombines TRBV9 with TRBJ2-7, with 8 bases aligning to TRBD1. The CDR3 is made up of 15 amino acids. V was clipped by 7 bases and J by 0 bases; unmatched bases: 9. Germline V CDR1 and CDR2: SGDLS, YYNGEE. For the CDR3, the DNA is TGTGCCAGCGCGGGACAGGCAATTAGCTCCTACGAGCAGTACTTC. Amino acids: CASAGQAISSYEQYF.

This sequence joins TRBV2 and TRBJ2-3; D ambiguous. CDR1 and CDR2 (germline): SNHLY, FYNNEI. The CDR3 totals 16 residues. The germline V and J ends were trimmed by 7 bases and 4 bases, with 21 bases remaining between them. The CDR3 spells CASNLLAGFFADTQYF. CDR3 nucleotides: TGTGCCAGCAACCTCTTGGCTGGATTTTTCGCAGATACGCAGTATTTT.

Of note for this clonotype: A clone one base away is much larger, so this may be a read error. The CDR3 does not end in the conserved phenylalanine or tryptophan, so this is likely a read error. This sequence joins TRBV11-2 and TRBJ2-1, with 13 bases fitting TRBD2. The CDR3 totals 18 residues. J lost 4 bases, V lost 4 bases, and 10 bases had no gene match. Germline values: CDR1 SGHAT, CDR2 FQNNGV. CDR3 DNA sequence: TGTGCCAGCAGCTCCGGACTAGCGGGAGTAGAGGGTTACAATGAGCAGTTCTCC. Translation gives CASSSGLAGVEGYNEQFS.

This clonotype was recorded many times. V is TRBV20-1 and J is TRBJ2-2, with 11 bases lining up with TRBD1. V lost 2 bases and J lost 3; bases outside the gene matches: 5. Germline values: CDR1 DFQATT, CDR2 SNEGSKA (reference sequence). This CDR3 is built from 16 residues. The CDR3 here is CSARPPGQGDTGELFF. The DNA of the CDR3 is TGCAGTGCTAGACCTCCGGGACAGGGGGACACCGGGGAGCTGTTTTTT.

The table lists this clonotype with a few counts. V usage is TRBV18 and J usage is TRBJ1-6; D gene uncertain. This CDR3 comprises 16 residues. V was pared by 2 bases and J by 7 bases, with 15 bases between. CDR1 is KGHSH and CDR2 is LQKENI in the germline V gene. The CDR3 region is CASSPITGRTNSPLHF. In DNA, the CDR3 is TGTGCCAGCTCACCAATAACGGGCAGAACCAATTCACCCCTCCACTTT.

The chain's CDR3 is CSARDRRGNQPQHF. For the CDR3, the DNA is TGCAGTGCTAGAGATAGGAGGGGTAATCAGCCCCAGCATTTT. V and J are TRBV20-1 and TRBJ1-5; possibly TRBD1 for D (5 bases). Germline lookup yields CDR1 DFQATT and CDR2 SNEGSKA (reference sequence). The CDR3 runs to 14 residues. V was cut by 0 bases and J by 4 bases, with 10 bases left in between.

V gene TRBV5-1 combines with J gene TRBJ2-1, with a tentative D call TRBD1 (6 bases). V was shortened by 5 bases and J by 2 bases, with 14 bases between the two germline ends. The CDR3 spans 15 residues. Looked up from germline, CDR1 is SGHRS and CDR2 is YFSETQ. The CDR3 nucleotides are TGCGCCAGCAGTGACACCGGGACAACCTACAATGAGCAGTTCTTC. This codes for CASSDTGTTYNEQFF.

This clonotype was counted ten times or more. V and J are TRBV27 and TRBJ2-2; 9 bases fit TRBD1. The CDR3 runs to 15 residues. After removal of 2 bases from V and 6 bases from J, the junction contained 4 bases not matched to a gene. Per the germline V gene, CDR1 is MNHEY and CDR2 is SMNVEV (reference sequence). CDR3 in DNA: TGTGCCAGCAGTTTAGGGGACAGGGTCTCCGGGGAGCTGTTTTTT. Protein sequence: CASSLGDRVSGELFF.

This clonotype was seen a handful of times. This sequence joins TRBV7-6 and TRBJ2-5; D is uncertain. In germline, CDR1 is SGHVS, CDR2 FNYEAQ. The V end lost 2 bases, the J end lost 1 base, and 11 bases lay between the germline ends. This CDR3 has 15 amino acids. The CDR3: CASSLSGGSQETQYF. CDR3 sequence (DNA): TGTGCCAGCAGCTTATCGGGTGGTAGCCAAGAGACCCAGTACTTC.